This T cell receptor beta chain was sequenced for a study of identical twins. CDR3 size: 15 residues. Per the germline V gene, CDR1 is SGHAT and CDR2 is FQNNGV. The trim removed 8 bases at V and 3 bases at J, leaving 12 bases unmatched. TCRdb used MiXCR to reprocess the 5' RACE reads, holding one entry per CDR3 protein. The sample records 350,000 to 500,000 distinct CDR3 sequences, roughly 20% being singletons. Sequencing was performed on naive T cells sorted from blood. The source is a man aged 50 to 59 in good health. J is TRBJ2-7 and V is TRBV11-2; TRBD2 matches at 8 bases. This chain's CDR3 is CASSRPSGTSYEQYF. Written as DNA, the CDR3 is TGTGCCAGCTCACGGCCGTCCGGGACTAGCTACGAGCAGTACTTC.